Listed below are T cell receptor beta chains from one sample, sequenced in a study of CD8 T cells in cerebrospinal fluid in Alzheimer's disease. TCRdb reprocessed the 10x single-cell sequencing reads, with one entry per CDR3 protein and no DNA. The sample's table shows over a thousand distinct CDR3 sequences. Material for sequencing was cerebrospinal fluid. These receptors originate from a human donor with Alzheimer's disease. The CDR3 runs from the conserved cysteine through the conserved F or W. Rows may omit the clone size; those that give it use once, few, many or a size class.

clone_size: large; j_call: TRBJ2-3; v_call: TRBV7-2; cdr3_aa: CASSWSRGSTDTQYF
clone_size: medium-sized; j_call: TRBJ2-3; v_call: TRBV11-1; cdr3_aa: CASSFLKASGSDTTDTQYF
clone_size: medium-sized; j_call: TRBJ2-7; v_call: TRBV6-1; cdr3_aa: CASTATDLSYEQYF
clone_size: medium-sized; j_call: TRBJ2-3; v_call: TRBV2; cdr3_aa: CASRRAGTTDTQYF
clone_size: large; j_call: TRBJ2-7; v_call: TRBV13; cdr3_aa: CASRGNTYEQYF
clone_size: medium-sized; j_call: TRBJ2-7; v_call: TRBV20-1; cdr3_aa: CSARGSTLSYEQYF
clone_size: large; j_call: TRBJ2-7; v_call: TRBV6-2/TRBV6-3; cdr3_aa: CASSYDSSYEQYF
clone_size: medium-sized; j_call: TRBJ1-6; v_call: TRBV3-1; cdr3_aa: CASSRGGPIGSPLHF
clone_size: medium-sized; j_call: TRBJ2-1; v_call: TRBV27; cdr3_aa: CASIPPGRSSYNEQFF
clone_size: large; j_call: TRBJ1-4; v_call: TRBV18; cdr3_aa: CASSPFVGTTNEKLFF
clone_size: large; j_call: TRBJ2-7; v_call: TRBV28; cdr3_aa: CASPPKGGQRTWEQYF
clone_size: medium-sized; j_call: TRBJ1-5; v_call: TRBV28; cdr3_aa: CASSRTGTSNQPQHF
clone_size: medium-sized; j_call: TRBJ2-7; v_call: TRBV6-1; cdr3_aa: CASSVGGGAGSEQYF
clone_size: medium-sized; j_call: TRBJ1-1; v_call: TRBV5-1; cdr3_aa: CASSPLPGLNTEAFF
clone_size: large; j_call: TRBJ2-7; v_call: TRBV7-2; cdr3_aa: CASSLEQGVREQYF
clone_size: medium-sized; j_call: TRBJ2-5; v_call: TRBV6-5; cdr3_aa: CASSLVGETQYF
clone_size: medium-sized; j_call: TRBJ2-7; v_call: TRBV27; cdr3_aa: CASSPVRTSGFLSYEQYF
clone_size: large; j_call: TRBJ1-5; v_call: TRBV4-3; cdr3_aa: CASSQGTGIEPQHF
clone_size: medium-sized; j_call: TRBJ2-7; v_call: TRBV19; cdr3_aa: CASSPSTGSSAEQYF
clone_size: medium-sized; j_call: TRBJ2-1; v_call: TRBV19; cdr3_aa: CASSQGDYNEQFF
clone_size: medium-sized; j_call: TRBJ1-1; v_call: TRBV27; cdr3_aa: CASQPPFGAEAFF
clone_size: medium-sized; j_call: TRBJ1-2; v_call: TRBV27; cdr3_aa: CASSPDRVVGYTF
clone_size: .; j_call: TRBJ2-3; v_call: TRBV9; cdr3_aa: CASSVVGLAGAGTDTQYF
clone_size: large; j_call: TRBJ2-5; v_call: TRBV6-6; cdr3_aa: CASSYSTETQYF
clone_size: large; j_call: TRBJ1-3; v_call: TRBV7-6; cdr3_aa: CASSLDSGSGNTIYF
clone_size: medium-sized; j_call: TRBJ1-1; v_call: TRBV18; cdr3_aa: CASSPLQGQNTEAFF
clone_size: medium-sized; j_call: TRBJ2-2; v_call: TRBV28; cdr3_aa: CATLAQSRPGELFF
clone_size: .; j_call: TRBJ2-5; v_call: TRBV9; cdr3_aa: CASSSRIMGETQYF
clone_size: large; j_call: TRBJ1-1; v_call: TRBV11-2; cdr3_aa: CASSFAGTEAFF
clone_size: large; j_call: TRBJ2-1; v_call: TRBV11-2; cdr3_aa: CASSQTSGGGTNEQFF
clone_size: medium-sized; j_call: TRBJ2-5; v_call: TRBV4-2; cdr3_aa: CASSVGDSTQETQYF
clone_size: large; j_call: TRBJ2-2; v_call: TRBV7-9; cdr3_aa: CASSQRGREGSGELFF
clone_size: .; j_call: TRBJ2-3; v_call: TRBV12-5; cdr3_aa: CASARVEVAGGPIPDTQYF
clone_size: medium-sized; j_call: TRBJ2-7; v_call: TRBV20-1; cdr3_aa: CSARDPQGPYEQYF
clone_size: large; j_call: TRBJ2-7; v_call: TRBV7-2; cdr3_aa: CASSLDGGREQYF
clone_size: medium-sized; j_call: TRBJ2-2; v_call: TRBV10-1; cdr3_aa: CASSRLAGDTGELFF
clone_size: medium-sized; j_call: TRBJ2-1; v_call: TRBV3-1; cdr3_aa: CASSLAGGLYSSYNEQFF
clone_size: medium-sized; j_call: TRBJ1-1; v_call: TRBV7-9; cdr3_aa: CASSLAGGNTEAFF
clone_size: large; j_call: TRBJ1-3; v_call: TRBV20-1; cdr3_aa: CSATGSLEGSGNTIYF
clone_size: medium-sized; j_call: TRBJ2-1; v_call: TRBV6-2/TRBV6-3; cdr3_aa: CATRAGTVPLDEQFF
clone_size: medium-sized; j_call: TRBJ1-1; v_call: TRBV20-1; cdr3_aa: CSARVGSTEAFF
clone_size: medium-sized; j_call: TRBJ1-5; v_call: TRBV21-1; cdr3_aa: CASSSRHRQGCQPQHF
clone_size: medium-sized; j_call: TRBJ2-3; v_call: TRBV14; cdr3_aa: CASSQGRWDTQYF
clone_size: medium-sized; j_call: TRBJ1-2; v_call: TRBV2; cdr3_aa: CASSELETHYGYTF
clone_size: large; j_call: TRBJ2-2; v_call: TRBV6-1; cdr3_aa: CATHPQGDLNTGELFF